Listed below are T cell receptor beta chains from one sample, sequenced in a study of cytomegalovirus exposure and HLA in healthy donors. This table comes from immunoSEQ multiplex PCR, and its TCRdb copy is limited to in-frame clones, with some not included. The sample holds roughly 150,000 clones, over 75% seen once. The sample comprised PBMCs. Receptors were obtained from a man between 25 and 39 years old in good health. The CDR3 runs from the conserved cysteine through the conserved F or W. The order of the fields is J gene, V gene, D gene, CDR3 protein, CDR3 DNA. The D gene is left open where the match is weak.

>TRBJ1-2|TRBV6-1|.
CASSPPGAYGYTF
TGTGCCAGCAGTCCTCCGGGAGCCTATGGCTACACCTTC
>TRBJ1-3|TRBV27|.
CASSVGGAGNTIYF
TGTGCCAGCAGTGTGGGGGGGGCTGGAAACACCATATATTTT
>TRBJ1-2|TRBV27|.
CASSLYPVPGNGYTF
TGTGCCAGCAGTTTATACCCAGTCCCGGGAAATGGCTACACCTTC
>TRBJ2-1|TRBV7-2|.
CASSHRGWRGSSYNEQFF
TGTGCCAGCAGCCATCGGGGCTGGCGGGGCTCCTCCTACAATGAGCAGTTCTTC
>TRBJ1-4|TRBV19|.
CASSIDRREEKLFF
TGTGCCAGTAGTATAGACAGGAGGGAGGAAAAACTGTTTTTT
>TRBJ1-5|TRBV5-1|.
CASSLGQGSNQPQHF
TGCGCCAGCAGCTTGGGGCAGGGGAGCAATCAGCCCCAGCATTTT
>TRBJ1-6|TRBV6-1|TRBD1
CASSEALGQGTSPLHF
TGTGCCAGCAGTGAAGCGTTGGGACAGGGTACCTCGCCCCTCCACTTT
>TRBJ2-1|TRBV7-9|.
CASSLAGASLVDEQFF
TGTGCCAGCAGCTTAGCGGGCGCTTCACTAGTAGATGAGCAGTTCTTC
>TRBJ2-1|TRBV7-9|TRBD2
CASSLGRGNFVRNEQFF
TGTGCCAGCAGCTTAGGGCGGGGGAACTTCGTTAGGAATGAGCAGTTCTTC
>TRBJ1-5|TRBV28|.
CASTEAGIDSNQPQHF
TGTGCCAGCACCGAAGCGGGGATCGATAGCAATCAGCCCCAGCATTTT
>TRBJ2-7|TRBV10-3|TRBD2
CAISERGGEAEQYF
TGTGCCATCAGTGAACGGGGAGGGGAAGCCGAGCAGTACTTC
>TRBJ2-1|TRBV5-4|TRBD2
CASSEGLAKDEQFF
TGTGCCAGCAGCGAGGGACTAGCAAAGGATGAGCAGTTCTTC
>TRBJ1-2|TRBV7-2|.
CASSEGGLPYGYTF
TGTGCCAGCAGCGAGGGGGGGCTACCCTATGGCTACACCTTC
>TRBJ1-2|TRBV5-1|.
CASSLAVTATNGYTF
TGCGCCAGCAGCTTGGCCGTGACAGCTACTAATGGCTACACCTTC
>TRBJ2-7|TRBV6-5|.
CASNLGMGSDEQYF
TGTGCCAGCAACCTAGGGATGGGGAGCGACGAGCAGTACTTC
>TRBJ2-1|TRBV6-1|TRBD2
CASSEGTRAYNEQFF
TGTGCCAGCAGTGAAGGGACTAGGGCTTACAATGAGCAGTTCTTC
>TRBJ1-3|TRBV15|.
CATSGRFGAAGNTIYF
TGTGCCACCAGCGGCCGATTTGGGGCAGCTGGAAACACCATATATTTT